This T cell receptor beta chain was recorded in a study of blood T cell repertoires in COVID-19. Study summary: Donors in the United States, Italy and Spain gave samples during acute or convalescent COVID-19. PBMCs, B-cell-depleted T cells, or T cells were the source of the cDNA or gDNA that made up the material.

Per the authors' pipeline: Counts of nucleated cells, estimated from reference gene primer amplification, were obtained. Using immunoSEQ multiplex PCR, the repertoire was profiled, and TCRdb retains in-frame clones only, with some absent. V and J calls and clone size are given by that table; D and trimming were obtained from the DNA. The sample shows around 300,000 clones, 75% to 90% of them seen only once. With V trimmed by 1 base and J by 7 bases, 11 bases remained unmatched. In germline, CDR1 is KGHSH, CDR2 LQKENI. The CDR3 totals 17 residues. J is TRBJ1-5 and V is TRBV18; 9 positions match TRBD1. Source material: peripheral blood. The clonotype comes from a woman between 25 and 40 years old who had recovered from COVID-19. The CDR3 bases are TGTGCCAGCTCACCACAAGCCCGGGACAGGGCAGGCCAGCCCCAGCATTTT. It encodes CASSPQARDRAGQPQHF.